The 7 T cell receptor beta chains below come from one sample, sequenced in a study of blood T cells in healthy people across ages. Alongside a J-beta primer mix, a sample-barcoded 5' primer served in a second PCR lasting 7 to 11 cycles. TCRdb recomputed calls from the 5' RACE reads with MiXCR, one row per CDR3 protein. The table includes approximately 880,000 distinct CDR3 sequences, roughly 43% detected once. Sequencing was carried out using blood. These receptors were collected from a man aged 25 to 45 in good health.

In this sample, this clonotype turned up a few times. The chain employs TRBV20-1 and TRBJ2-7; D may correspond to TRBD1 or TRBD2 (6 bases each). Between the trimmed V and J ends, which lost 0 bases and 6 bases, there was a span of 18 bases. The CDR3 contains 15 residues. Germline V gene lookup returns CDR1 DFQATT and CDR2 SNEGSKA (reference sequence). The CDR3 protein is CSARDLGVGGSEQYF. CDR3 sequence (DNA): TGCAGTGCTAGAGATCTGGGTGTAGGGGGGTCCGAGCAGTACTTC.

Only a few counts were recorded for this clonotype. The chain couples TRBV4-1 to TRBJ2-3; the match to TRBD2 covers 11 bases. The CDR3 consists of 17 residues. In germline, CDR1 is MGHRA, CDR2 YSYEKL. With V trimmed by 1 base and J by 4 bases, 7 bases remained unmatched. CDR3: CASSQGPSGGWADTQYF. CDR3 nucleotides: TGCGCCAGCAGCCAAGGTCCTAGCGGGGGGTGGGCAGATACGCAGTATTTT.

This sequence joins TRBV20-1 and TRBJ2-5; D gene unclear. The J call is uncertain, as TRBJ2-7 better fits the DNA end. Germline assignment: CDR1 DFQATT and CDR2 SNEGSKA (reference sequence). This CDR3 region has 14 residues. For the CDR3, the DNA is TGCAGTGCTAGAGATGCGGCGACCGCGCGCGAGCAGTACTTC. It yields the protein CSARDAATAREQYF.

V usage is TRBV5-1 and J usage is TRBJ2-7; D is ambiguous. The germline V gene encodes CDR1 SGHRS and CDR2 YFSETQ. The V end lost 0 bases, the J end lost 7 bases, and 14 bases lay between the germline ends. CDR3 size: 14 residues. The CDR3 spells CASSLAVGYNEQYF. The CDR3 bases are TGCGCCAGCAGCTTGGCGGTTGGATACAATGAGCAGTACTTC.

For the CDR3, the DNA is TGTGCCAGCAGCTTTCCCAGGGCGAGCTCCTACGAGCAGTACTTC. Its translation: CASSFPRASSYEQYF. The V call is TRBV5-6, the J call TRBJ2-7; possible D gene TRBD1, 5 bases. Germline V gives CDR1 SGHDT, CDR2 YYEEEE. CDR3 length equals 15 residues. The germline V and J ends were trimmed by 2 bases and 0 bases, with 12 bases remaining between them.

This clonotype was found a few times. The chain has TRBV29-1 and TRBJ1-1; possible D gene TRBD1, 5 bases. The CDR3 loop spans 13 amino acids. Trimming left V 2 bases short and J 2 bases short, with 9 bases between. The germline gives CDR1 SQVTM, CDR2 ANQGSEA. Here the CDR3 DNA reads TGCAGCGTTGAAAAGACAGCCAACACTGAAGCTTTCTTT. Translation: CSVEKTANTEAFF. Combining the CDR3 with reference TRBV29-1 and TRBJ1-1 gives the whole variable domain SAVISQKPSRDICQRGTSLTIQCQVDSQVTMMFWYRQQPGQSLTLIATANQGSEATYESGFVIDKFPISRPNLTFSTLTVSNMSPEDSSIYLCSVEKTANTEAFFGQGTRLTVV.

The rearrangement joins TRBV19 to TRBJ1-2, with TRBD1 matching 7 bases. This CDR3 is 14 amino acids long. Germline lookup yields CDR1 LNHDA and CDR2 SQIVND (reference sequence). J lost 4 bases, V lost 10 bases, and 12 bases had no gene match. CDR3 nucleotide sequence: TGTGCCAACACCGCTGACAGGGTCGGCTATGGCTACACCTTC. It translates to CANTADRVGYGYTF.